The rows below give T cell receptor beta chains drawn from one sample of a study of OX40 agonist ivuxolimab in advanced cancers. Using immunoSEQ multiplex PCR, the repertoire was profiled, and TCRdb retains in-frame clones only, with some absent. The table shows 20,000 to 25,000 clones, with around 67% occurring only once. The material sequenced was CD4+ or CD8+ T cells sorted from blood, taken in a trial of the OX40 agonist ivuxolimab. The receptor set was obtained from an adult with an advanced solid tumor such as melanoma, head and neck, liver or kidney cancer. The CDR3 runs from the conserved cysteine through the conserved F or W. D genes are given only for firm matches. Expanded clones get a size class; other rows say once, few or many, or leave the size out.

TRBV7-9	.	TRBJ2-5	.	CASSLVGAQTQYF	TGTGCCAGCAGCCTAGTGGGTGCTCAGACCCAGTACTTC
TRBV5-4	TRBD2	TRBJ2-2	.	CASSLGLAENGELFF	TGTGCCAGCAGCTTGGGACTAGCGGAGAACGGGGAGCTGTTTTTT
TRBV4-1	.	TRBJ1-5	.	CASSQGVGRAQPQHF	TGCGCCAGCAGCCAAGGGGTCGGCAGGGCTCAGCCCCAGCATTTT
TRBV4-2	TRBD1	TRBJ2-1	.	CASSQGARDRGEFF	TGTGCCAGCAGCCAAGGCGCCCGGGACAGGGGGGAGTTCTTC
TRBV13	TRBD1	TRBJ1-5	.	CASSSRDRGEQPQHF	TGTGCCAGCAGCTCCCGGGACAGGGGTGAACAGCCCCAGCATTTT
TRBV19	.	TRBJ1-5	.	CASSILTGNQPQHF	TGTGCCAGTAGTATATTAACAGGTAATCAGCCCCAGCATTTT
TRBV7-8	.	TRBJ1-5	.	CASSTDRFNQPQHF	TGTGCCAGCAGCACCGACAGGTTTAATCAGCCCCAGCATTTT
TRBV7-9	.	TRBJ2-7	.	CASSPSSYEQYF	TGTGCCAGCAGCCCATCGTCCTACGAGCAGTACTTC
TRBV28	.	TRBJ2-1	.	CASSFLETQGYEQFF	.
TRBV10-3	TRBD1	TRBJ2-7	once	CAISDTGTGHFYEQYF	TGTGCCATCAGTGACACCGGGACAGGGCACTTCTACGAGCAGTACTTC
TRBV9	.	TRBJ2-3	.	CASSVGGEVTDTQYF	TGTGCCAGCAGCGTAGGCGGGGAAGTAACAGATACGCAGTATTTT
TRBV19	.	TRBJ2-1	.	CASSLAGSYNEQFF	TGTGCCAGTAGTTTGGCAGGGTCCTACAATGAGCAGTTCTTC
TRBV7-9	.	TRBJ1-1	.	CASSSSNEPGALGTEAFF	TGTGCCAGCAGCTCAAGCAACGAACCAGGGGCTCTCGGCACTGAAGCTTTCTTT
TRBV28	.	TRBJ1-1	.	CASRPQRGTEAFF	TGTGCCAGCAGACCACAGAGAGGCACTGAAGCTTTCTTT
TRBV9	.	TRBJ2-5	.	CASSAGVMQGETQYF	TGTGCCAGCAGCGCGGGGGTCATGCAGGGGGAGACCCAGTACTTC
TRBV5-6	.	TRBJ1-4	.	CASSPTGTMKKLFF	TGTGCCAGCAGTCCAACCGGGACAATGAAAAAACTGTTTTTT
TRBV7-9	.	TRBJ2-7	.	CASSLDLYDEQYF	TGTGCCAGCAGCTTGGATCTGTATGATGAGCAGTACTTC
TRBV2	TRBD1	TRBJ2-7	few	CASSDMDRDREQYF	TGTGCCAGCAGTGATATGGACAGGGACCGGGAGCAGTACTTC
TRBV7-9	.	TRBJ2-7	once	CASSSGWGAVYEQYF	TGTGCCAGCAGCTCCGGGTGGGGGGCCGTCTACGAGCAGTACTTC